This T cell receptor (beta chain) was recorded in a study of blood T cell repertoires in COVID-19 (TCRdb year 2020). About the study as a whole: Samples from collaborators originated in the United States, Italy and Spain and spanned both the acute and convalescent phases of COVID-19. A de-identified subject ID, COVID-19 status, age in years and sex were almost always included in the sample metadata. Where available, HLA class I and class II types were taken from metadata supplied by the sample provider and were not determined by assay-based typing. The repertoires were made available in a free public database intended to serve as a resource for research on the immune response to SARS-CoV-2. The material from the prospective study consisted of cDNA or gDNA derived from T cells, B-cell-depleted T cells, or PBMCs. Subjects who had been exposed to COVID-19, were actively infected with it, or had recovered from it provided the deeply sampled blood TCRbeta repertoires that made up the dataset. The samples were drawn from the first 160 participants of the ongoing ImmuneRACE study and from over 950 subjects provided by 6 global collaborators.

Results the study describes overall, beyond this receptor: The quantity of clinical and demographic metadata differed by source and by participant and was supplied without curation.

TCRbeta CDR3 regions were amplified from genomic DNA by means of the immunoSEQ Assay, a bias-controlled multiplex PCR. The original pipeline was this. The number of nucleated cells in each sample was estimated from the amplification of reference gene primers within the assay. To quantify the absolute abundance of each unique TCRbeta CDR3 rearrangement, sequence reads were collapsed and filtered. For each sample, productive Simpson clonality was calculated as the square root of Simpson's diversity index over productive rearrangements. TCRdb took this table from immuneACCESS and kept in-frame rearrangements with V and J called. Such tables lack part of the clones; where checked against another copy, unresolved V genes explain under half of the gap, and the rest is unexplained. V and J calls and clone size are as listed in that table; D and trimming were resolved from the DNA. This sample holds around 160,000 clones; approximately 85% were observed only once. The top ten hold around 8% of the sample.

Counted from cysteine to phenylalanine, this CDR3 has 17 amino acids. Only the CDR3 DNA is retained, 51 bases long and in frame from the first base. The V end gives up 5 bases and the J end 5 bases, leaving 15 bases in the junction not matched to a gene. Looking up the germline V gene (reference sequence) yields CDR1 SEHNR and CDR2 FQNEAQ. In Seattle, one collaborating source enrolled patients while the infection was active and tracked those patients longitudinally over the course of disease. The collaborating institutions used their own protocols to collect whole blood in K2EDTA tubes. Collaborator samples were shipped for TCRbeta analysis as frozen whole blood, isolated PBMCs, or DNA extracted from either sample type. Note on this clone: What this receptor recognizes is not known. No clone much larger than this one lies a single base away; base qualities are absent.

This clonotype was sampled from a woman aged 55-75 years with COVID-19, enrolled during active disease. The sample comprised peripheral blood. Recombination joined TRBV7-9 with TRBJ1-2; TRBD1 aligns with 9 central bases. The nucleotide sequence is TGTGCCAGCAGCGGGGCCGGGACAGGGAGGATAACGTATGGCTACACCTTC. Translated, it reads CASSGAGTGRITYGYTF.